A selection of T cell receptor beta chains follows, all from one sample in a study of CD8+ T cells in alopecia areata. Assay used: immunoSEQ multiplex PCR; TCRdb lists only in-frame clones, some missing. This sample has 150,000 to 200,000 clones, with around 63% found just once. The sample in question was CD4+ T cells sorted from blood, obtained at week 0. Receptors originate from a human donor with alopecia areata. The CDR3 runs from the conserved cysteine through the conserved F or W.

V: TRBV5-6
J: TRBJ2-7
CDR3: CASSSQVSYEQYF

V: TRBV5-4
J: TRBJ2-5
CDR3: CASSQGPRQGETQYF

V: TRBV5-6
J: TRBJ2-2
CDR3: CASSLSSPGELFF

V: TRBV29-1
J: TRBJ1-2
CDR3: CSVVQGGYGYTF

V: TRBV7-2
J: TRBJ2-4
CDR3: CASSLASGVDIQYF

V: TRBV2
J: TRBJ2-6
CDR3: CATPGRAGANVLTF

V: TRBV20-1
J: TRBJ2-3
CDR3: CSFSTDTQYF

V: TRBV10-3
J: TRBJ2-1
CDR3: CAIKGGSKYNEQFF

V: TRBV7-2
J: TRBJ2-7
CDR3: CASSRQGYEQYF

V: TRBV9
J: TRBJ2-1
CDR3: CASSAPRQLGGLTYNEQFF

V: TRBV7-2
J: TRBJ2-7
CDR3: CASSFRGSGNEQYF

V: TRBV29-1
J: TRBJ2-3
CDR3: CSVESNADTQYF

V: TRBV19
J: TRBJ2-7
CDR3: CASSINTRTSYEQYF

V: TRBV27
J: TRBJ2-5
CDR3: CASSPGQYQTQYF

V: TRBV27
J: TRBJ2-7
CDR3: CASSFSRGFSYEQYF

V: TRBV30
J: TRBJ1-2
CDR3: CAWSLQDGGYTF

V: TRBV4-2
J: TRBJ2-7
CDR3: CASSQTLRDSYEQYF

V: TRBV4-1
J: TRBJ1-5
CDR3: CASSQAELTQPQHF

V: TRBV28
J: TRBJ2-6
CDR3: CASSSTVVGANVLTF

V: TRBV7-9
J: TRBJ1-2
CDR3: CASSPSGRTDYGYTF

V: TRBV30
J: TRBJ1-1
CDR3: CAWSPQLNTEAFF

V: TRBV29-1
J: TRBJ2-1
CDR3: CSVGEYNEQFF

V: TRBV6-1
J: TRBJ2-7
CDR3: CASRDRVGYEQYF

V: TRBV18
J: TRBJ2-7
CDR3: CASSPNLNEQYF

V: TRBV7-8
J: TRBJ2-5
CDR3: CATTELQGARETQYF

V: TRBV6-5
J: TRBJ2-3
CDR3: CASSYSRGRDTQYF

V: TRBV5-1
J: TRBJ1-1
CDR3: CASSLGQDYTEAFF

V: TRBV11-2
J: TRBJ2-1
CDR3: CASRAWGGSYNEQFF

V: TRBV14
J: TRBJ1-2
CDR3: CASSQGGRDYGYTF

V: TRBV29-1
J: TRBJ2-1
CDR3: CSVDASGKGAHEQFF

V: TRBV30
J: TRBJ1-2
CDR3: CAWRPRDPFYGYTF

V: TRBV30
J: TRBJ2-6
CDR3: CAWSVGVSGANVLTF

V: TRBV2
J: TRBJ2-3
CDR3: CASRRLVTDTQYF

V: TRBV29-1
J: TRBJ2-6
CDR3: CSVGVHSGANVLTF

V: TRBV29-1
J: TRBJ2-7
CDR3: CSVATDIYEQYF

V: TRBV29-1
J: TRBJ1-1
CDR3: CSVVTAEAFF

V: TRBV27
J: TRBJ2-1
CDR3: CASSLGSGGGYNEQFF

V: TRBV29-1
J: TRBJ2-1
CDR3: CSALELAGWNEQFF

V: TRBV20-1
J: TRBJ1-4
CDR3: CSARPNEKLFF

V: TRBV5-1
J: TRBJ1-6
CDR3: CASSLEHPGANSPLHF

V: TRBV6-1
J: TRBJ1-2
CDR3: CASSERGLFGYTF

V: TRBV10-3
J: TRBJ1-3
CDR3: CAISETRNTIYF

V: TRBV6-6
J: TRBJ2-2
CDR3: CASSNGQSGELFF

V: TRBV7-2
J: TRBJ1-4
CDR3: CASKETQGDEKLFF

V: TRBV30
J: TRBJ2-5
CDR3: CAWSRGETQYF

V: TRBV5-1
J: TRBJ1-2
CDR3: CASSLEDYGYTF

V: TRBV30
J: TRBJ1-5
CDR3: CAWSVGNSNQPQHF

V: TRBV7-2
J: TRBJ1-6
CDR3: CASSSGTGMSSPLHF

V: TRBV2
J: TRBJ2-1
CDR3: CASTLGENEQFF

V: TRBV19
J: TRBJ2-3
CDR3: CASSIGRVSTDTQYF

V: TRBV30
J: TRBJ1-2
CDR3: CAWTRGEDGYTF

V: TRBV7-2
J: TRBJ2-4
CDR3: CASSTAGTGAKNIQYF